The TCR beta chain under discussion was sequenced for a study of identical twins. This clonotype was counted a few times. Its ends do not fully match the called genes, so a read error is possible. This CDR3 contains 12 residues. CDR1 and CDR2 (germline): SNHLY, FYNNEI. Each cDNA held unique molecular identifiers, and template switching gave it a universal primer site. Using its own MiXCR run on the 5' RACE reads, TCRdb lists one record per CDR3 protein. The table shows fewer than 250,000 distinct CDR3 sequences, with less than 9.5% occurring only once. The clonotype comes from a woman aged 18-30 years in good health. The J gene is TRBJ1-1, the V gene TRBV2; D is unresolved. The sequenced sample was memory (CD45RO+) T cells sorted from blood. In DNA, the CDR3 is TGTGCCAGCAGCCGGAAAGACACGGAAGCTTTCTTT. Translation: CASSRKDTEAFF. Supplemented by reference TRBV2 and TRBJ1-1, the full variable domain reads EPEVTQTPSHQVTQMGQEVILRCVPISNHLYFYWYRQILGQKVEFLVSFYNNEISEKSEIFDDQFSVERPDGSNFTLKIRSTKLEDSAMYFCASSRKDTEAFFGQGTRLTVV.